This passage covers 25 T cell receptor beta chains from one sample sequenced in a study of blood T cell repertoires in COVID-19. Only in-frame clones appear in the TCRdb table, and some are missing; sequencing was by immunoSEQ multiplex PCR. Counted here are some 130,000 clones, around 90% occurring once; the ten biggest clones make up approximately 3.7%. Sequenced material: peripheral blood. The receptors derive from a middle-aged man with active COVID-19.

This clone was observed a single time. The rearrangement links TRBV4-1 to TRBJ2-7; no clear D. The V end lost 2 bases, the J end lost 2 bases, and 10 bases lay between the germline ends. The CDR3 runs 14 residues. Looked up from germline, CDR1 is MGHRA and CDR2 is YSYEKL. The CDR3 DNA follows: TGCGCCAGCAGCCAAACCGATACGGCCTACGAGCAGTACTTC. Translation: CASSQTDTAYEQYF.

This clone was detected once. This rearrangement joins TRBV7-7 to TRBJ2-5; D gene ambiguous. The CDR3 totals 14 residues. Trimming removed 0 bases from V and 4 bases from J, with 9 bases in between. Germline assignment: CDR1 SSHAT and CDR2 FNYEAQ (reference sequence). The CDR3 spells CASSLAGTGETQYF. CDR3 nucleotide sequence: TGTGCCAGCAGCTTAGCCGGAACGGGAGAGACCCAGTACTTC.

The chain employs TRBV28 and TRBJ1-2, with D possibly TRBD1 on 6 matching bases. The germline gives CDR1 MDHEN, CDR2 SYDVKM. The ends were cut back, 3 bases at V and 0 bases at J, with 29 bases in the middle. The CDR3 runs to 21 residues. The CDR3 DNA reads TGTGCCAGCAGTTTGCCCCCTTGGGGATCGGACAGACACCCCACTAACTATGGCTACACCTTC. It codes for CASSLPPWGSDRHPTNYGYTF.

This chain connects TRBV5-4 to TRBJ2-5, with 9 bases matching TRBD1. The length of the CDR3 is 15 residues. Per the germline V gene, CDR1 is SGHNT and CDR2 is YYREEE (reference sequence). The junction had 8 bases not matched to a gene; V was cut back by 4 bases and J by 4 bases. DNA of the CDR3: TGTGCCAGCAGCATTACAGGGGGCAGGTCAGAGACCCAGTACTTC. It translates to CASSITGGRSETQYF.

V is TRBV7-9 and J is TRBJ1-2; no clear D gene. Germline V CDR1 and CDR2: SEHNR, FQNEAQ (reference sequence). This CDR3 comprises 13 residues. V was clipped by 3 bases and J by 7 bases, with 12 bases between them. In DNA form, the CDR3 reads TGTGCCAGCAGCTTTGAGGGAATGGTTGGCTACACCTTC. Its translation is CASSFEGMVGYTF.

V gene TRBV18 combines with J gene TRBJ2-2; no firm D call. The CDR3 is 13 residues long. Germline assignment: CDR1 KGHSH and CDR2 LQKENI. Deletions cut 3 bases from V and 4 bases from J, with 6 bases between. CDR3 region: CASSPKATGELFF. DNA for the CDR3: TGTGCCAGCTCACCGAAAGCCACCGGGGAGCTGTTTTTT.

The gene calls are TRBV12-3 or TRBV12-4 and TRBJ1-2; tentative D call: TRBD1 (6 bases). Trimming cost V 6 bases and J 8 bases, with 13 bases left between them. The CDR3 length is 12 residues. CDR3: CASRQYRDGYTF. The CDR3 DNA reads TGTGCCAGCAGACAATACAGGGACGGCTACACCTTC.

The rearrangement links TRBV18 to TRBJ1-6; 8 bases agree with TRBD1. V gave up 5 bases and J gave up 7 bases; unmatched junction bases: 4. The CDR3 runs 14 residues. CDR1 and CDR2 from the germline V gene are KGHSH and LQKENI. The CDR3 loop reads CASSEDRGNSPLHF. Written as DNA, the CDR3 is TGTGCCAGCTCAGAAGACAGGGGAAATTCACCCCTCCACTTT. Complete variable domain (other parts from reference TRBV18 and TRBJ1-6): NAGVMQNPRHLVRRRGQEARLRCSPMKGHSHVYWYRQLPEEGLKFMVYLQKENIIDESGMPKERFSAEFPKEGPSILRIQQVVRGDSAAYFCASSEDRGNSPLHFGNGTRLTVT.

The chain couples TRBV6-5 to TRBJ2-4; possible D gene TRBD1, 6 bases. The CDR3 has 13 residues. The ends were cut back, 6 bases at V and 3 bases at J, with 9 bases in the middle. From germline, CDR1 is MNHEY and CDR2 SVGAGI. The CDR3 protein is CASRDSYKNIQYF. DNA of the CDR3: TGTGCCAGCAGGGACAGTTACAAAAACATTCAGTACTTC.

The chain couples TRBV5-1 to TRBJ1-5, with D perhaps matching TRBD1 (6 bases). Trimming left V 3 bases short and J 5 bases short, with 9 bases between. This CDR3 has 13 residues. Germline V gene data show CDR1 as SGHRS and CDR2 as YFSETQ. Here the CDR3 DNA reads TGCGCCAGCAGCTCGACAGGTGATCAGCCCCAGCATTTT. This gives the protein CASSSTGDQPQHF.

The V and J genes are TRBV7-2 and TRBJ2-5; 10 bases are shared with TRBD2. V was pared by 6 bases and J by 2 bases, with 6 bases of the junction left unmatched. The CDR3 loop spans 15 amino acids. Germline loops: CDR1 SGHTA, CDR2 FQGNSA. This CDR3 is CASRPGLAVQETQYF. CDR3 bases: TGTGCCAGCAGGCCAGGACTAGCGGTACAAGAGACCCAGTACTTC.

The chain links TRBV19 to TRBJ2-1; TRBD2 agrees at 7 bases. The CDR3 consists of 14 residues. The ends lost 5 bases at V and 0 bases at J; junction bases unmatched: 1. Germline V gene data show CDR1 as LNHDA and CDR2 as SQIVND (reference sequence). The CDR3 DNA follows: TGTGCCAGTAGTCGGGACTACTCCTACAATGAGCAGTTCTTC. Translated, it gives CASSRDYSYNEQFF.

This chain links TRBV3-1 (or the pseudogene TRBV3-2) with TRBJ1-3; weak D call: TRBD1 (6 bases). The CDR3 is 17 residues long. Trimming removed 2 bases from V and 2 bases from J, with 16 bases in between. The germline V gene encodes CDR1 LGHDT and CDR2 YNNKEL (reference sequence). The CDR3 DNA reads as TGTGCCAGCAGCCAATATCCGGGGGGCACCCCTGGAAACACCATATATTTT. Translation gives CASSQYPGGTPGNTIYF.

The gene calls are TRBV19 and TRBJ2-2; possible D gene TRBD1, 6 bases. CDR1 LNHDA and CDR2 SQIVND come from the germline V gene (reference sequence). V gave up 6 bases and J gave up 4 bases, with 9 bases separating them. The CDR3 covers 13 residues. Here the CDR3 reads CASRGASTGELFF. The CDR3 region has the DNA TGTGCCAGTAGGGGGGCAAGCACCGGGGAGCTGTTTTTT.

V and J are TRBV11-2 and TRBJ2-5, with 12 bases aligning to TRBD2. The germline gives CDR1 SGHAT, CDR2 FQNNGV. The J segment lost 5 bases and the V segment lost 1 base, leaving 8 bases of the junction unmatched. This CDR3 is built from 17 residues. The CDR3 coding sequence is TGTGCCAGCAGCTTAGCCCTACGGACTAGCGGGGTTGAGACCCAGTACTTC. Translating it yields CASSLALRTSGVETQYF.

The chain employs TRBV2 and TRBJ1-5; no reliable D call. Germline V gene sequence: CDR1 SNHLY, CDR2 FYNNEI. Trimming stripped 3 bases from V and 7 bases from J, with 10 bases between. This CDR3 comprises 13 residues. In DNA, the CDR3 is TGTGCCAGCAGTGATGGTCCTACCCAGCCCCAGCATTTT. Amino acid sequence: CASSDGPTQPQHF.

The rearrangement uses TRBV5-1 and TRBJ2-3, with 16 bases that match TRBD2. In germline, CDR1 is SGHRS, CDR2 YFSETQ. This CDR3 spans 17 amino acids. The ends lost 4 bases at V and 4 bases at J; junction bases unmatched: 6. CDR3 loop: CASSAGTSGGASDTQYF. As DNA, the CDR3 is TGCGCCAGCAGCGCTGGGACTAGCGGGGGGGCATCAGATACGCAGTATTTT.

The chain uses TRBV30 and TRBJ1-4, with D uncertain. Trimming stripped 6 bases from V and 6 bases from J, with 17 bases between. Per germline, CDR1 GTSNPN and CDR2 SVGIG (reference sequence). The CDR3 runs 14 residues. Here the CDR3 reads CACVRESLDEKLFF. The CDR3 DNA reads as TGTGCCTGTGTCCGGGAGTCACTCGATGAAAAACTGTTTTTT.

The chain carries TRBV5-1 and TRBJ1-1; D is perhaps TRBD1 (5 bases). The CDR3 contains 14 residues. Germline CDR1 is SGHRS and CDR2 is YFSETQ. V lost 4 bases to trimming and J lost 7 bases, with 17 bases between them. The CDR3 DNA reads as TGCGCCAGCAGCGCCCAGCAGGGAACAAATGAAGCTTTCTTT. Translation gives CASSAQQGTNEAFF.

This rearrangement joins TRBV9 to TRBJ1-4; 7 bases line up with TRBD1. J was trimmed by 2 bases and V by 0 bases; bases with no gene match: 1. The length of the CDR3 is 15 residues. CDR1 and CDR2 from the germline V gene are SGDLS and YYNGEE. The CDR3 sequence is CASSVEQGTNEKLFF. CDR3 sequence (DNA): TGTGCCAGCAGCGTAGAACAGGGGACTAATGAAAAACTGTTTTTT.

J is TRBJ1-1 and V is TRBV5-6, with a possible D match to TRBD1 (6 bases). Germline lookup yields CDR1 SGHDT and CDR2 YYEEEE. The CDR3 length is 16 residues. Trimming took 3 bases from V and 4 from J, leaving 19 bases between them. CDR3 residues: CASSWGAQGGITEAFF. CDR3 nucleotide sequence: TGTGCCAGCAGCTGGGGGGCCCAGGGAGGGATCACTGAAGCTTTCTTT. Full variable domain (outside the CDR3, taken from reference TRBV5-6 and TRBJ1-1): DAGVTQSPTHLIKTRGQQVTLRCSPKSGHDTVSWYQQALGQGPQFIFQYYEEEERQRGNFPDRFSGHQFPNYSSELNVNALLLGDSALYLCASSWGAQGGITEAFFGQGTRLTVV.

V is TRBV5-4 and J is TRBJ1-1, with unresolved D. The germline V gene has CDR1 SGHNT and CDR2 YYREEE (reference sequence). The CDR3 is made up of 14 amino acids. Deletions cut 0 bases from V and 7 bases from J, with 13 bases between. CDR3 sequence: CASSLEQDISEAFF. For the CDR3, the DNA is TGTGCCAGCAGCTTGGAGCAGGATATCAGTGAAGCTTTCTTT.

The chain joins TRBV7-9 to TRBJ1-2; 7 bases are shared with TRBD1. Trimming took 1 base from V and 2 from J; bases not matched to a gene: 7. Germline V gives CDR1 SEHNR, CDR2 FQNEAQ (reference sequence). The CDR3 extends over 16 amino acids. The DNA of the CDR3 is TGTGCCAGCAGCTTAGGGGCCGGGACAGTCAACTATGGCTACACCTTC. Translating it yields CASSLGAGTVNYGYTF. The whole variable domain, remainder taken from reference TRBV7-9 and TRBJ1-2, is DTGVSQNPRHKITKRGQNVTFRCDPISEHNRLYWYRQTLGQGPEFLTYFQNEAQLEKSRLLSDRFSAERPKGSFSTLEIQRTEQGDSAMYLCASSLGAGTVNYGYTFGSGTRLTVV.

Here the CDR3 DNA reads TGTGCCAGCAGCCATTCCGGGGGCTCCTACAATGAGCAGTTCTTC. Its protein is CASSHSGGSYNEQFF. This rearrangement joins TRBV14 to TRBJ2-1; perhaps TRBD2 as D (6 bases). From germline, CDR1 is SGHDN and CDR2 FVKESK. The V and J ends lost 3 bases and 0 bases respectively, with 9 bases between them. The CDR3 spans 15 residues.

V gene TRBV7-9 combines with J gene TRBJ1-2; 7 bases fit TRBD1. The CDR3 is 15 residues long. The germline V gene has CDR1 SEHNR and CDR2 FQNEAQ (reference sequence). V trimming: 0 bases; J trimming: 6 bases; junction bases outside the gene matches: 7. The CDR3 spells CASSLAGTDMNGYTF. The CDR3 DNA follows: TGTGCCAGCAGCTTAGCCGGGACAGATATGAATGGCTACACCTTC. The whole variable domain, remainder taken from reference TRBV7-9 and TRBJ1-2, is DTGVSQNPRHKITKRGQNVTFRCDPISEHNRLYWYRQTLGQGPEFLTYFQNEAQLEKSRLLSDRFSAERPKGSFSTLEIQRTEQGDSAMYLCASSLAGTDMNGYTFGSGTRLTVV.